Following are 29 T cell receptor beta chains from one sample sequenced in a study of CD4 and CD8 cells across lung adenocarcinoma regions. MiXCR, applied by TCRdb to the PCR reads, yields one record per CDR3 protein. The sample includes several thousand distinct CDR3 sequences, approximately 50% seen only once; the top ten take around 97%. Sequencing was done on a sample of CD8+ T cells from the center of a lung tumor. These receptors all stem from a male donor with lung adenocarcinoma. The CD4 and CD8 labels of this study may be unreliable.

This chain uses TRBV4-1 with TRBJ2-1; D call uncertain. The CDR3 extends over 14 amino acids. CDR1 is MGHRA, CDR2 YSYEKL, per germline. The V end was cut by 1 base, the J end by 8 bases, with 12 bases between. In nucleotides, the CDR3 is TGCGCCAGCAGCCAAGTGGCTAGTGGCGATGAGCAGTTCTTC. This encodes CASSQVASGDEQFF.

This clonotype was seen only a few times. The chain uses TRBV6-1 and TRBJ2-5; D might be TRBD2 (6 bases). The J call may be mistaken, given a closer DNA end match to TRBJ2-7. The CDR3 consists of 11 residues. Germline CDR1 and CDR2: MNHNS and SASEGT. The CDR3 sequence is CASGRSGEQYF. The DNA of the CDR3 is TGTGCCAGCGGGAGGAGCGGCGAGCAGTACTTC.

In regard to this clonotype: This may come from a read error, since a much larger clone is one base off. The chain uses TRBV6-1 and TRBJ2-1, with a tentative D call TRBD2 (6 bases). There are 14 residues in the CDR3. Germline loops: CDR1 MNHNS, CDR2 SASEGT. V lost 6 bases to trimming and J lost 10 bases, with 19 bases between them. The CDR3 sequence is CASRDYQSSYEQFF. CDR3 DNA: TGTGCCAGCAGGGACTACCAAAGCTCCTACGAGCAGTTCTTC.

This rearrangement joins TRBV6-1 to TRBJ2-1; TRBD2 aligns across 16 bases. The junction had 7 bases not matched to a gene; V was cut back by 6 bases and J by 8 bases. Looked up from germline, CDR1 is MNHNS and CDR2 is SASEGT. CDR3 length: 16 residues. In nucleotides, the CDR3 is TGTGCCAGCAGACCCAAGGGGACTAGCGGGAGGGATGAGCAGTTCTTC. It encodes CASRPKGTSGRDEQFF.

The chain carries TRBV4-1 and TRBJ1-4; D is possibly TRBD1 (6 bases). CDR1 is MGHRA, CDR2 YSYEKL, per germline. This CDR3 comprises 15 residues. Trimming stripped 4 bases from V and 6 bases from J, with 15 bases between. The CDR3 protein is CASSLTGTSDEKLFF. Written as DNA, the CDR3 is TGCGCCAGCAGCCTTACCGGGACATCGGATGAAAAACTGTTTTTT.

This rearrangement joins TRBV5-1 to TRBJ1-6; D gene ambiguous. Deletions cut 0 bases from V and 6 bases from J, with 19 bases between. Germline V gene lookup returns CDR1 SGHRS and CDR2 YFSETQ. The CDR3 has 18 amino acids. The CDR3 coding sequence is TGCGCCAGCAGCTTGGATCCAAAAGGGTTGAAGGGTAATTCACCCCTCCACTTT. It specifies CASSLDPKGLKGNSPLHF. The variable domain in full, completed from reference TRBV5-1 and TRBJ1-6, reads KAGVTQTPRYLIKTRGQQVTLSCSPISGHRSVSWYQQTPGQGLQFLFEYFSETQRNKGNFPGRFSGRQFSNSRSEMNVSTLELGDSALYLCASSLDPKGLKGNSPLHFGNGTRLTVT.

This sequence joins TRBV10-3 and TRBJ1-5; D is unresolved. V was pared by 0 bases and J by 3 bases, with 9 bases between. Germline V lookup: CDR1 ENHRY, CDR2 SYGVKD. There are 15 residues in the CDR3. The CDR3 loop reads CAISESMGSNQPQHF. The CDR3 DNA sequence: TGTGCCATCAGTGAGTCGATGGGATCCAATCAGCCCCAGCATTTT.

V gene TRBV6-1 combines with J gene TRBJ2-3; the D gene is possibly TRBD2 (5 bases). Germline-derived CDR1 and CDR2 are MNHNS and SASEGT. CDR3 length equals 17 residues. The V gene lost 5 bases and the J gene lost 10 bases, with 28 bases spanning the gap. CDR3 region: CASSPRWQTVSAGAQYF. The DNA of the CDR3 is TGTGCCAGCAGTCCCCGGTGGCAGACCGTTAGTGCCGGGGCGCAGTATTTT.

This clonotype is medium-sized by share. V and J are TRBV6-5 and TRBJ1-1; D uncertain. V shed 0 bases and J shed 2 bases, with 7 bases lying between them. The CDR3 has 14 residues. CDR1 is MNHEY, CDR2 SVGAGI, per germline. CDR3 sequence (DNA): TGTGCCAGCAGTTACTCGTTTTCTAACACTGAAGCTTTCTTT. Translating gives CASSYSFSNTEAFF.

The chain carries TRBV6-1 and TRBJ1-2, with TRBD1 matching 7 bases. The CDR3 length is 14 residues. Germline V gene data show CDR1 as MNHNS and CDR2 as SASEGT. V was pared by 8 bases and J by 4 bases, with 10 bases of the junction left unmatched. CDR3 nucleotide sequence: TGTGCCAGCGAATGGAGGGGGCCCGGCTATGGCTACACCTTC. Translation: CASEWRGPGYGYTF.

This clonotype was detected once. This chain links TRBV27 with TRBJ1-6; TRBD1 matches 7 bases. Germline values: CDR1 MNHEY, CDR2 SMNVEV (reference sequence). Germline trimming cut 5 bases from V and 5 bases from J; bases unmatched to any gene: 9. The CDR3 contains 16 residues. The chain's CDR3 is CASSPIDRVHNSPLHF. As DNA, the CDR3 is TGTGCCAGCAGTCCGATAGACAGGGTCCATAATTCACCCCTCCACTTT.

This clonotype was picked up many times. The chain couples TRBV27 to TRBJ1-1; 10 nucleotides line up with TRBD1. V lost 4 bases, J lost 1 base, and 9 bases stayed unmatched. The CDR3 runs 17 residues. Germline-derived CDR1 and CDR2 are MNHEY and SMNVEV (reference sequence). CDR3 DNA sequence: TGTGCCAGCAGTTCCCTCGGACAGGGGGGATGGAACACTGAAGCTTTCTTT. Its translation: CASSSLGQGGWNTEAFF.

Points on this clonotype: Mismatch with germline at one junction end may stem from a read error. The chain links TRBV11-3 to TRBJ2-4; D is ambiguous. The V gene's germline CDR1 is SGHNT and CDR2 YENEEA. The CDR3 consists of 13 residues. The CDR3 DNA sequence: TGTGCCAGCACCGGACCGGCCAAAGACATGCAGTACTTC. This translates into CASTGPAKDMQYF.

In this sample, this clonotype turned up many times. Here the CDR3 reads CASFGGTTNTGELFF. CDR3 nucleotides: TGTGCCAGTTTCGGGGGTACGACGAACACCGGGGAGCTGTTTTTT. The rearrangement links TRBV6-1 to TRBJ2-2; D perhaps matches TRBD2 (6 bases). The CDR3 is 15 amino acids. Per germline, CDR1 MNHNS and CDR2 SASEGT. The germline V and J ends were trimmed by 9 bases and 0 bases, with 14 bases remaining between them.

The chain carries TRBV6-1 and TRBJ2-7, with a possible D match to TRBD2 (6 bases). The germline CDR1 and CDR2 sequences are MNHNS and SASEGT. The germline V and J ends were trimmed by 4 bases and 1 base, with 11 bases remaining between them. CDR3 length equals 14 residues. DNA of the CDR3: TGTGCCAGCAGTGCGACTAGGACTTCCTACGAGCAGTACTTC. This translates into CASSATRTSYEQYF.

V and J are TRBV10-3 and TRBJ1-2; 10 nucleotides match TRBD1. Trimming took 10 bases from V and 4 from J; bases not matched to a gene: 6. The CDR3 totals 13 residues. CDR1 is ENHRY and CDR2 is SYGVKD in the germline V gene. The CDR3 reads CATETGGGYGYTF. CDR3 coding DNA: TGTGCCACCGAGACAGGGGGCGGCTATGGCTACACCTTC.

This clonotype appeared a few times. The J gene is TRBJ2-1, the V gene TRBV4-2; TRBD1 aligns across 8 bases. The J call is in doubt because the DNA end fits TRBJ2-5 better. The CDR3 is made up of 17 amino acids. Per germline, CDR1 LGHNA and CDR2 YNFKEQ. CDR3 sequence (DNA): TGTGCCAGCAGCCAAGAACGCGGACAGGGCAGGGATGAGACCCAGTACTTC. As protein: CASSQERGQGRDETQYF.

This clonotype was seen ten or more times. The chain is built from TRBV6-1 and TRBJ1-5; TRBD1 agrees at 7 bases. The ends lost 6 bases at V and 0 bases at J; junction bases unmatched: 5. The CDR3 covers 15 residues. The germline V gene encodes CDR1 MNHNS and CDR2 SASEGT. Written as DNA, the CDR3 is TGTGCCAGCAGAGCCCCAGGGGGTAGCAATCAGCCCCAGCATTTT. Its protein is CASRAPGGSNQPQHF.

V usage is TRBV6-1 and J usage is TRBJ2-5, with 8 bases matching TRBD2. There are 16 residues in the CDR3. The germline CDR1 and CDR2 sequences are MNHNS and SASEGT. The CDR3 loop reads CVSAGGGGRGPDTQYF. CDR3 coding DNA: TGTGTTAGCGCGGGGGGAGGAGGCCGTGGCCCAGATACCCAGTACTTC.

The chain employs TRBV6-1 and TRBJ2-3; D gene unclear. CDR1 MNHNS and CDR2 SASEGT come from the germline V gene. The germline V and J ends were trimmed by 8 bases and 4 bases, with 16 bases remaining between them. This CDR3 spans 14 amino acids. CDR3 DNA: TGTGCCAGCCGAGGCACGGCCCGCCCAGATACGCAGTATTTT. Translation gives CASRGTARPDTQYF.

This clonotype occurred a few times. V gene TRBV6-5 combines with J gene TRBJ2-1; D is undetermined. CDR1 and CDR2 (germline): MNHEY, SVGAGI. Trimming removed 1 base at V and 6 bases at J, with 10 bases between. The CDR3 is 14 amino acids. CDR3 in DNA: TGTGCCAGCAGTTACTTGGGCGGACGCAATGAGCAGTTCTTC. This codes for CASSYLGGRNEQFF.

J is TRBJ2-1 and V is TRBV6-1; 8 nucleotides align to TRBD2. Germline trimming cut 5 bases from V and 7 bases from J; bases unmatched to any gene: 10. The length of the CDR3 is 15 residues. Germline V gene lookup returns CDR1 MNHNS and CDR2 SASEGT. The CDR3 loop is CASSRISGKGNEQFF. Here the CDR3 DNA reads TGTGCCAGCAGTCGAATTAGCGGGAAGGGAAATGAGCAGTTCTTC.

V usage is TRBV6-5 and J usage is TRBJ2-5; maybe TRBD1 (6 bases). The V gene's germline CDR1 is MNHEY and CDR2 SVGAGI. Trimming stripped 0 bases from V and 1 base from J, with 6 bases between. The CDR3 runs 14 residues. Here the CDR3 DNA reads TGTGCCAGCAGTTACTCGGGGGCCCAAGAGACCCAGTACTTC. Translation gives CASSYSGAQETQYF.

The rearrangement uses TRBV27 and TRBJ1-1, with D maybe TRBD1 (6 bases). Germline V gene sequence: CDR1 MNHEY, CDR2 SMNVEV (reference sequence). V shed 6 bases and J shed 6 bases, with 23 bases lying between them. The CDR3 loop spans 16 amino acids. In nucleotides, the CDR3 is TGTGCCAGCAGCGACCTTCCGCGGACAGCCTCGTCTGAAGCTTTCTTT. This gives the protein CASSDLPRTASSEAFF.

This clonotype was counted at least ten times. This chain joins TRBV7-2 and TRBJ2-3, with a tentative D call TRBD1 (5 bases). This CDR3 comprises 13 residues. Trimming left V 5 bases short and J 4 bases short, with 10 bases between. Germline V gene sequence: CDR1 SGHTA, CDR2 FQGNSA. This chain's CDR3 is CASSRGHSDTQYF. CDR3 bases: TGTGCCAGCAGCCGAGGACATTCAGATACGCAGTATTTT.

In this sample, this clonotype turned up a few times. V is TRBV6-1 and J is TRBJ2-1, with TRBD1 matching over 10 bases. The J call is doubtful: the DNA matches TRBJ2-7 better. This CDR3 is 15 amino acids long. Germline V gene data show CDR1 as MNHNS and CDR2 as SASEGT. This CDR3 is CASSELGQGSYEQYF. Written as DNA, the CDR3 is TGTGCCAGCAGTGAATTGGGACAGGGGTCCTACGAGCAGTACTTC.

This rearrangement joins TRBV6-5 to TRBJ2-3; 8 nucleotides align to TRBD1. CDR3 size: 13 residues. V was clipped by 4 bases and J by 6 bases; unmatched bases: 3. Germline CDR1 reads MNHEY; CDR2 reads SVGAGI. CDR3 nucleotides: TGTGCCAGCAGTTGGACAGGGATGGATACGCAGTATTTT. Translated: CASSWTGMDTQYF.

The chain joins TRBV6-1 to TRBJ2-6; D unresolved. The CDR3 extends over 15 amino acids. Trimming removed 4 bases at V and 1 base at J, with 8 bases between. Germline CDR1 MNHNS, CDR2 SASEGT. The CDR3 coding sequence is TGTGCCAGCAGTGTTGGGAAATCTGGGGCCAACGTCCTGACTTTC. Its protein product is CASSVGKSGANVLTF.

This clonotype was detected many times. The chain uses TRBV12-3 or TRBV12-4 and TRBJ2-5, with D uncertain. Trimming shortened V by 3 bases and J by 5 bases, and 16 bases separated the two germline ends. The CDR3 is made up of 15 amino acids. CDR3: CASSFLDRRAETQYF. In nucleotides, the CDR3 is TGTGCCAGCAGTTTTTTGGACCGACGAGCGGAGACCCAGTACTTC.